Below, 14 T cell receptor beta chains from the same sample are listed, as sequenced in a study of cytomegalovirus exposure and HLA in healthy donors. Use of 60 Vbeta and 13 Jbeta primers characterized the PCR. TCRdb's table, derived via immunoSEQ multiplex PCR, lists solely in-frame clones and lacks some. Counted here are about 200,000 clones, around 77% occurring once; the ten biggest clones make up roughly 3%. The sample comprised PBMCs. The receptors originated from a young woman in good health and CMV-seronegative.

This chain joins TRBV4-1 and TRBJ1-6, with 7 bases fitting TRBD1. The CDR3 contains 15 residues. J lost 9 bases, V lost 4 bases, and 9 bases had no gene match. Germline CDR1 reads MGHRA; CDR2 reads YSYEKL. The CDR3 DNA follows: TGCGCCAGCAGCCCTTCGGGAGGGGGCGGTTCACCCCTCCACTTT. This sequence encodes CASSPSGGGGSPLHF.

The chain recombines TRBV18 with TRBJ2-3, with 7 bases matching TRBD2. Germline V gives CDR1 KGHSH, CDR2 LQKENI. The CDR3 extends over 13 amino acids. Trimming cost V 5 bases and J 3 bases; bases outside gene matches: 2. The CDR3 loop is CASSALATDTQYF. CDR3 coding DNA: TGTGCCAGCTCAGCACTAGCGACAGATACGCAGTATTTT. The entire variable domain, with the rest obtained from reference TRBV18 and TRBJ2-3, is as follows: NAGVMQNPRHLVRRRGQEARLRCSPMKGHSHVYWYRQLPEEGLKFMVYLQKENIIDESGMPKERFSAEFPKEGPSILRIQQVVRGDSAAYFCASSALATDTQYFGPGTRLTVL.

V usage is TRBV29-1 and J usage is TRBJ2-1; 10 bases are shared with TRBD1. CDR3 length: 15 amino acids. V was pared by 4 bases and J by 8 bases, with 11 bases of the junction left unmatched. Germline CDR1 is SQVTM and CDR2 is ANQGSEA. For the CDR3, the DNA is TGCAGCGTTGTCCCGAGACAGGGGGCTTTGGATGAGCAGTTCTTC. This gives the protein CSVVPRQGALDEQFF.

This chain links TRBV27 with TRBJ2-3; D is possibly TRBD2 (6 bases). From germline, CDR1 is MNHEY and CDR2 SMNVEV (reference sequence). The CDR3 length is 15 residues. V was pared by 3 bases and J by 3 bases, with 13 bases between. The CDR3 reads CASSFGGSRTDTQYF. The CDR3 DNA is TGTGCCAGCAGTTTTGGAGGGAGTAGGACAGATACGCAGTATTTT.

This clone was counted only a few times. V is TRBV4-1 and J is TRBJ2-7; 9 positions match TRBD2. There are 15 residues in the CDR3. Unmatched junction bases numbered 5, after V lost 5 bases and J lost 0 bases. In germline, CDR1 is MGHRA, CDR2 YSYEKL. The CDR3 protein is CASSSLAGPSYEQYF. In DNA form, the CDR3 reads TGCGCCAGCAGCTCGCTAGCGGGACCCTCCTACGAGCAGTACTTC.

This clone was detected a few times. V is TRBV18 and J is TRBJ1-1; the match to TRBD1 covers 7 bases. CDR1 KGHSH and CDR2 LQKENI come from the germline V gene. This CDR3 has 14 residues. V dropped 3 bases and J dropped 5; count of bases not matched to a gene: 6. In DNA, the CDR3 is TGTGCCAGCTCACCTCGGACAGGTGGGACTGAAGCTTTCTTT. Amino acids: CASSPRTGGTEAFF.

The rearrangement links TRBV27 to TRBJ2-5, with 9 bases lining up with TRBD1. The J call is uncertain, as TRBJ2-7 better fits the DNA end. The CDR3 spans 17 residues. The germline gives CDR1 MNHEY, CDR2 SMNVEV (reference sequence). The CDR3 spells CASSLSAGTGTLYEQYF. In DNA form, the CDR3 reads TGTGCCAGCAGTTTATCGGCCGGGACAGGGACTTTATACGAGCAGTACTTC.

The V call is TRBV15, the J call TRBJ1-2; D uncertain. Germline loops: CDR1 LNHNV, CDR2 YYDKDF (reference sequence). This CDR3 is 12 amino acids long. V lost 5 bases, J lost 2 bases, and 6 bases lay in between. CDR3 nucleotide sequence: TGTGCCACCAGCGGCAGGAACTATGGCTACACCTTC. It is translated as CATSGRNYGYTF.

This clone was detected only once. The chain has TRBV15 and TRBJ1-6; D possibly corresponds to TRBD1 (5 bases). This CDR3 has 17 residues. Germline-derived CDR1 and CDR2 are LNHNV and YYDKDF (reference sequence). V gave up 0 bases and J gave up 5 bases, with 14 bases separating them. Written as DNA, the CDR3 is TGTGCCACCAGCAGAGATAGAGCAGGGTCCCATAATTCACCCCTCCACTTT. It codes for CATSRDRAGSHNSPLHF.

The CDR3 here is CATTLAARPGDTQYF. The CDR3 region has the DNA TGTGCCACCACACTAGCGGCTCGCCCCGGGGATACGCAGTATTTT. The J gene is TRBJ2-3, the V gene TRBV10-3; TRBD2 aligns across 8 bases. Per germline, CDR1 ENHRY and CDR2 SYGVKD. The trim removed 10 bases at V and 6 bases at J, leaving 15 bases unmatched. The CDR3 is 15 amino acids.

The chain has TRBV5-1 and TRBJ2-1, with 8 positions matching TRBD2. The CDR3 contains 15 residues. Losses at the gene ends were 1 base for V and 8 bases for J; bases not matched to a gene: 8. CDR1 SGHRS and CDR2 YFSETQ come from the germline V gene. The CDR3 nucleotides read TGCGCCAGCAGCTTGAGTAGCGGGGAATGGGATGAGCAGTTCTTC. Protein: CASSLSSGEWDEQFF.

This clone has just a few counts. The J gene is TRBJ2-1, the V gene TRBV9, with 7 nucleotides matching TRBD2. Germline V gives CDR1 SGDLS, CDR2 YYNGEE. The CDR3 covers 16 residues. V shed 0 bases and J 4 bases; nucleotides not matched to a gene: 7. In nucleotides, the CDR3 is TGTGCCAGCAGCGTAGCCGGCCTAGCGGCTTACAATGAGCAGTTCTTC. Its protein is CASSVAGLAAYNEQFF.

The chain joins TRBV5-1 to TRBJ1-5; TRBD1 is a possible D gene (5 bases). The CDR3 contains 15 residues. CDR1 is SGHRS, CDR2 YFSETQ, per germline. Trimming shortened V by 0 bases and J by 0 bases, and 7 bases separated the two germline ends. The CDR3 protein is CASSLGQYSNQPQHF. The CDR3 bases are TGCGCCAGCAGCTTGGGACAGTATAGCAATCAGCCCCAGCATTTT.

This sequence joins TRBV5-6 and TRBJ1-5; D is unresolved. Germline V gene sequence: CDR1 SGHDT, CDR2 YYEEEE. Trimming cost V 2 bases and J 5 bases, with 5 bases left between them. The CDR3 has 12 amino acids. The CDR3 bases are TGTGCCAGCAGCTTAGCGGATCAGCCCCAGCATTTT. Its protein product is CASSLADQPQHF.